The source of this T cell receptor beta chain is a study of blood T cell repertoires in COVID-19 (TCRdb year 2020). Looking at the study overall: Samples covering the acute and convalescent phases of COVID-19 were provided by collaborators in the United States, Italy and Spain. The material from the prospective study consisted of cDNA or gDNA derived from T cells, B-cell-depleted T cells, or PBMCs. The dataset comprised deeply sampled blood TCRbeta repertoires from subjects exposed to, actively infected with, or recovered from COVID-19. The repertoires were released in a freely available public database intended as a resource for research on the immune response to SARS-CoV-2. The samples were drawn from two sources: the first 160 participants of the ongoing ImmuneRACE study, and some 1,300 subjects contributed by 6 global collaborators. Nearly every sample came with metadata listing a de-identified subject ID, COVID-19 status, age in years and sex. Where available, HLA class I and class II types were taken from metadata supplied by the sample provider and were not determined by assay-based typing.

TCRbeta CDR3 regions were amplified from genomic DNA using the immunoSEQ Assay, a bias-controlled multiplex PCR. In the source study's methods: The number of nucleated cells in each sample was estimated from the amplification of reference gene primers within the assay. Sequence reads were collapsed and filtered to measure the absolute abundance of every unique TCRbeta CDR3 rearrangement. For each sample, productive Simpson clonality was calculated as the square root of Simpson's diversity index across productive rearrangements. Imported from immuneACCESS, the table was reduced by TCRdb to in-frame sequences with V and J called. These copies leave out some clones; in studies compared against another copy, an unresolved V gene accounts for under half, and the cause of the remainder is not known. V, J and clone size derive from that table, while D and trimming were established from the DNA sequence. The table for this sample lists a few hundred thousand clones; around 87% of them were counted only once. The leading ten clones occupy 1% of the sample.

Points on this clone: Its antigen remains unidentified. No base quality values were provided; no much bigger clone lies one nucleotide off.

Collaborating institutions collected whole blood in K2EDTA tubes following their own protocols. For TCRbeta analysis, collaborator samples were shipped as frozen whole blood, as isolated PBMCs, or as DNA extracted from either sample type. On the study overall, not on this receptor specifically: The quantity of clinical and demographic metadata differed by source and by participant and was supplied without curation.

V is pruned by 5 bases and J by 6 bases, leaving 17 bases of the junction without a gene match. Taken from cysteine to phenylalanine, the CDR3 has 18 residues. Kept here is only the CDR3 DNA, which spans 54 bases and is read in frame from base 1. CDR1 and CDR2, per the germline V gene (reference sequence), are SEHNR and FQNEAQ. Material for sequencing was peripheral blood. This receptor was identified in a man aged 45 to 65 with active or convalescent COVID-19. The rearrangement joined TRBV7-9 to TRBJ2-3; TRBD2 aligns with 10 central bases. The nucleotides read TGTGCCAGCAGCGGTGGCGCTAGCGGGAGTCTTATGACGGATACGCAGTATTTT. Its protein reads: CASSGGASGSLMTDTQYF.